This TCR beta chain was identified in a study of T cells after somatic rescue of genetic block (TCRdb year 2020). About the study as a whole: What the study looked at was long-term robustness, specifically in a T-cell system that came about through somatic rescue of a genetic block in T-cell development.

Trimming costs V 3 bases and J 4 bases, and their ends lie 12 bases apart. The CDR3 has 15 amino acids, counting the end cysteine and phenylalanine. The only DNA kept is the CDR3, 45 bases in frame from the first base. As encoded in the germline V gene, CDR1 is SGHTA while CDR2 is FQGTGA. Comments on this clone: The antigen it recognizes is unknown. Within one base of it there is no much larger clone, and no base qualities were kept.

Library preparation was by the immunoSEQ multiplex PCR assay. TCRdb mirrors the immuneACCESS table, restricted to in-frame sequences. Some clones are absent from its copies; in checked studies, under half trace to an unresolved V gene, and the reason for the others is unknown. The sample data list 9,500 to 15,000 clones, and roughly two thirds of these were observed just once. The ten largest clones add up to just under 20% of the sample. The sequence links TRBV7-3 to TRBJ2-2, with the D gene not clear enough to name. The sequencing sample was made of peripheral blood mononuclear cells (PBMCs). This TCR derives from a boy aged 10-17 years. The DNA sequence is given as TGTGCCAGCAGCTTCTCAGCCATTCCCACCGGGGAGCTGTTTTTT. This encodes CASSFSAIPTGELFF.